The rows below give T cell receptor beta chains drawn from one sample of a study of OX40 agonist ivuxolimab in advanced cancers. Profiled with immunoSEQ multiplex PCR; TCRdb holds only in-frame clones, not every one. The repertoire holds 70,000 to 95,000 clones, more than 85% seen once, with about 1.1% in the top ten. Source: CD4+ or CD8+ T cells sorted from blood, taken in a trial of the OX40 agonist ivuxolimab. The receptors stem from an adult with an advanced solid tumor such as melanoma, head and neck, liver or kidney cancer. Both conserved end residues are trimmed from each CDR3.

j_call v_call cdr3_aa
TRBJ2-7 TRBV7-9 ASSLGWDAEQY
TRBJ2-1 TRBV4-2 ASSQGSERAPNNEQF
TRBJ1-5 TRBV6-5 ASSYGASNQPQH
TRBJ1-3 TRBV28 ASSPTVVGGNTIY
TRBJ2-7 TRBV4-1 ASSQIAGRGYEQY
TRBJ2-2 TRBV9 ASSSRATNTGELF
TRBJ2-2 TRBV5-1 ASSLGPTFNTGELF
TRBJ2-5 TRBV10-1 ASSGTGAIGETQY
TRBJ2-5 TRBV7-9 ASMDRGLGETQY
TRBJ1-2 TRBV6-5 ASSFRDTANYGYT
TRBJ2-7 TRBV28 ASSLYRLPVPYEQY
TRBJ2-2 TRBV10-3 AISEGTSGRANTGELF
TRBJ2-5 TRBV10-3 AISEAQGSETQY
TRBJ2-2 TRBV13 ASSLAGTGTGELF
TRBJ2-1 TRBV7-9 ASSSPEGAGGPPF
. TRBV28 ASSLTVGFYEQY
TRBJ2-2 TRBV7-3 ASAPKNTGELF
TRBJ2-7 TRBV6-5 ATSYRDRGSYEQY
TRBJ1-5 TRBV28 ASRSPPGQGSNQPQH
TRBJ2-5 TRBV5-5 ASRITGGGPGTQY
TRBJ2-3 TRBV5-1 ASMRTDTQY
TRBJ2-7 TRBV6-5 ASKNRNAGEQY
TRBJ2-3 TRBV5-1 ASSPPTRGGADTQY
TRBJ2-5 TRBV4-2 ASSQEVGSETQY
TRBJ1-1 TRBV25-1 ASSVWTGGVNTEAF
TRBJ1-1 TRBV15 ATSRKDVPKAF
TRBJ1-1 TRBV18 ASSPFRDTEAF
TRBJ2-3 TRBV6-1 ASRPGPRADTQY
TRBJ1-5 TRBV10-3 AISGRGQDQPQH
TRBJ1-2 TRBV4-3 ASSQDFGLGGYT
TRBJ2-3 TRBV18 ASSPQQSGTSAADTQY
TRBJ2-1 TRBV27 ASCTYVGQGSRSYNEQF
TRBJ2-3 TRBV2 ASSTRLASTDTQY
TRBJ1-2 TRBV2 ASSLRQGVSYGYT
TRBJ1-4 TRBV5-1 ASSLGDSHLEKLF
TRBJ1-1 TRBV7-9 ASSARDRMNTEAF
TRBJ2-2 TRBV4-1 ASSPDRITGELF
TRBJ1-3 TRBV11-2 ASTKTGQSGNTIY
TRBJ2-7 TRBV19 ASSRASGLLYEQY
TRBJ2-7 TRBV28 ASSRYEQY
TRBJ2-7 TRBV19 ASSIGTGSYEQY
TRBJ1-2 TRBV7-9 ASSLDSYGYT
TRBJ1-1 TRBV28 ASSLDNWLSGEGTEAF
TRBJ2-3 TRBV5-6 ASSSASGTDTQY
TRBJ2-2 TRBV7-9 ASSRSRLGTENTGELF
TRBJ2-7 TRBV5-8 ASRKGPTYEQY
TRBJ1-5 TRBV30 AWSVLGTNNQPQH
TRBJ1-2 TRBV19 ASKGGANYGYT
TRBJ2-5 TRBV5-1 ASSLSGPSETQY
TRBJ2-2 TRBV7-9 ASSRGTPGELF
TRBJ2-2 TRBV5-1 ASSMGNSGTGELF
TRBJ1-5 TRBV19 ASSIRGNQPQH
TRBJ1-6 TRBV28 ASSPPGGLSSSYNSPLH
TRBJ2-7 TRBV5-1 ASRERAELASEQY
TRBJ1-5 TRBV27 ASSSSSDSNQPQH